This TCR beta chain appears in the sequencing data of a study of spatial heterogeneity in lung cancer. Study information: Detection of beta-chain sequences consistently exceeded that of alpha-chain sequences.

Single TCR cDNA molecules each had their own unique molecular identifier. MiXCR, applied by TCRdb to the 5' RACE reads, yields one record per CDR3 protein. The data contain about 15,000 distinct CDR3 sequences, roughly 10% of them seen just once; the ten biggest clones take up about 32%. This clonotype was counted ten times or more. The target antigen is unknown. Study results and limitations: More often at tumor resection than at routine follow-up, ubiquitous expanded tumor TCRs were detected in the blood.

Described time point: sample taken at primary tumor resection. In each case, whole RNA from tumor, nontumor lung or frozen PBMC was sequenced unsorted. The V gene end was trimmed by 7 bases and the J gene end by 5 bases; junction bases not matched to a gene: 5. The CDR3 length is 12 residues. Germline V gives CDR1 GTSNPN, CDR2 SVGIG (reference sequence). The V and J genes are TRBV30 and TRBJ1-1; TRBD1 matches 9 bases. The sample was PBMCs, taken at surgery. The TCR sequence derives from a female donor with early-stage non-small cell lung cancer. The CDR3 DNA sequence: TGTGCCTTAGACAGGGGGTGGACTGAAGCTTTCTTT. Amino acid sequence: CALDRGWTEAFF.